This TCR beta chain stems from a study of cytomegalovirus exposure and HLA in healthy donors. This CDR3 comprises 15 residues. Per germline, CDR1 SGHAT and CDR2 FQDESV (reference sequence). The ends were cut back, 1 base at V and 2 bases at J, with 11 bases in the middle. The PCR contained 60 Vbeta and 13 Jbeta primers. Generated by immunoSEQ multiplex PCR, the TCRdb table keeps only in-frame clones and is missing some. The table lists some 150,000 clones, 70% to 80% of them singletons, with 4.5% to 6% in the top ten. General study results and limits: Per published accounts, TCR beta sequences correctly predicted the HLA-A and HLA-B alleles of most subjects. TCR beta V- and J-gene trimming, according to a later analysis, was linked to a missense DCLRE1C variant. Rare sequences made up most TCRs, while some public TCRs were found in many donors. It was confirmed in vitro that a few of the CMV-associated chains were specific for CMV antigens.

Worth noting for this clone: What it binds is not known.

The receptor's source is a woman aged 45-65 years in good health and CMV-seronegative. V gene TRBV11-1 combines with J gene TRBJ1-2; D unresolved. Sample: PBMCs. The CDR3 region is CASSLVDAGNYGYTF. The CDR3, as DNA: TGTGCCAGCAGCTTAGTTGATGCGGGAAACTATGGCTACACCTTC. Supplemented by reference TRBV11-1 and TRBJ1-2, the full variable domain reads EAEVAQSPRYKITEKSQAVAFWCDPISGHATLYWYRQILGQGPELLVQFQDESVVDDSQLPKDRFSAERLKGVDSTLKIQPAELGDSAMYLCASSLVDAGNYGYTFGSGTRLTVV.